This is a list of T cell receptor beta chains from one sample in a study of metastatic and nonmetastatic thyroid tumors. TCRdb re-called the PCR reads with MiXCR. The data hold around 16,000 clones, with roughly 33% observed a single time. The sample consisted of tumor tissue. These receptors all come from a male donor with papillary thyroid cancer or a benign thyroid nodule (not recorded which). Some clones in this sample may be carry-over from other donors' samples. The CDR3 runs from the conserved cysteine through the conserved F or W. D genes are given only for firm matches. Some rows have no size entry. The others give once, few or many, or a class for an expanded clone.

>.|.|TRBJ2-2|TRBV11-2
CASSLEVRELFF
TGTGCCAGCAGCTTAGAAGTAAGGGAGCTGTTTTTT
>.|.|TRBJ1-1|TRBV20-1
CSASRGVSAEAFF
TGCAGTGCTAGTAGAGGCGTTAGCGCTGAAGCTTTCTTT
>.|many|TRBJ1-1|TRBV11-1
CASSRGAGSLNTEAFF
TGTGCCAGCAGCCGAGGGGCAGGATCATTGAACACTGAAGCTTTCTTT
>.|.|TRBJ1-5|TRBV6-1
CASSEYLGGGNQPQHF
TGTGCCAGCAGTGAATATTTGGGGGGTGGCAATCAGCCCCAGCATTTT
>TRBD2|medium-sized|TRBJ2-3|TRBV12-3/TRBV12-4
CASTSLAGGYSDTQYF
TGTGCCAGCACATCACTGGCGGGGGGGTACTCAGATACGCAGTATTTT
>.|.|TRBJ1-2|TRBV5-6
CASSLTGGGYTF
TGTGCCAGCAGCCTGACAGGAGGGGGCTACACCTTC
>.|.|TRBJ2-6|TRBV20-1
CSARVDYANVLTF
TGCAGTGCTAGGGTTGACTACGCCAACGTCCTGACTTTC
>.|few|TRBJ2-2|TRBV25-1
CASSDVGHEAGELFF
TGTGCCAGCAGTGACGTGGGACATGAGGCCGGGGAGCTGTTTTTT
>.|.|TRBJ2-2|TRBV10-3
CAISPLSGAITGELIF
TGTGCCATCAGCCCTCTTAGCGGAGCGATCACCGGGGAGCTGATTTTT
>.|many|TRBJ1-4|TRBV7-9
CASSSPATPEKLFF
TGTGCCAGCAGCTCCCCGGCAACACCGGAAAAACTGTTTTTT
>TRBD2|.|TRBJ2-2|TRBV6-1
CASRFGTSGATVELFF
TGTGCCAGCAGGTTTGGGACTAGCGGGGCTACCGTGGAGCTGTTTTTT
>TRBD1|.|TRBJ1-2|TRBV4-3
CASSQGLTGNYGYTF
TGCGCCAGCAGCCAAGGATTGACAGGGAACTATGGCTACACCTTC
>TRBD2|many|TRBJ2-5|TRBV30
CAWRSGRAVETQYF
TGTGCCTGGCGCAGCGGGAGAGCGGTAGAGACCCAGTACTTC
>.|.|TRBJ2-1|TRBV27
CASRSPLHHFNEQFF
TGTGCCAGCAGGTCGCCACTACACCATTTCAATGAGCAGTTCTTC
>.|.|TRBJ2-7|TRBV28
CASMEPTRAEQYF
TGTGCCAGCATGGAGCCGACCAGAGCCGAGCAGTACTTC
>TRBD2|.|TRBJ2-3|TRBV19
CASSTSGVGGTDTQYF
TGTGCCAGTAGTACTAGCGGAGTTGGGGGCACAGATACGCAGTATTTT
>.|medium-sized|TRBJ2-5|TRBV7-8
CASSHGSVQETQYF
TGTGCCAGCAGCCACGGGTCAGTCCAAGAGACCCAGTACTTC
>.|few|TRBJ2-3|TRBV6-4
CASSDKITDTQYF
TGTGCCAGCAGTGACAAAATCACAGATACGCAGTATTTT
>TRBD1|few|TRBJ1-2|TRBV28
CASSDRGRGYTF
TGTGCCAGCAGTGACAGGGGCCGGGGCTACACCTTC
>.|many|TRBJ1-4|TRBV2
CASTAIRNEKLFF
TGTGCCAGCACCGCGATCCGAAATGAAAAACTGTTTTTT
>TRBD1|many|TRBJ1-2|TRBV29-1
CSVEGRQGNYGYTF
TGCAGCGTTGAAGGACGACAGGGAAACTATGGCTACACCTTC
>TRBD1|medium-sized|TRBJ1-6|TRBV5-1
CASSLSRDRGDSPLHF
TGCGCCAGCAGCCTTTCCCGGGACAGGGGTGATTCACCCCTCCACTTT
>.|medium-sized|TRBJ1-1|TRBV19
CASTSLGQTEAFF
TGTGCCAGTACCTCGTTGGGTCAGACTGAAGCTTTCTTT
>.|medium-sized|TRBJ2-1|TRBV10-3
CANPRGVRAGDEQFF
TGTGCGAACCCGAGGGGGGTCAGGGCGGGCGATGAGCAGTTCTTC
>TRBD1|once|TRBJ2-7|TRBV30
CAWSRGPLREQYF
TGTGCCTGGAGTAGGGGGCCTCTCAGGGAGCAGTACTTC
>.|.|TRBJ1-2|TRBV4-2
CASSQDRGSNYGYTF
TGTGCCAGCAGCCAAGACAGGGGTTCTAACTATGGCTACACCTTC
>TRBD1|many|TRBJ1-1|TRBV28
CASMKGAEGAFF
TGTGCCAGCATGAAGGGGGCCGAGGGAGCTTTCTTT
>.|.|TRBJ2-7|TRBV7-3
CASSLSLGPSLYEQYF
TGTGCCAGCAGCTTATCGTTGGGTCCGAGTCTATACGAGCAGTACTTC
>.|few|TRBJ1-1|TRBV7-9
CASSLTNTEAFF
TGTGCCAGCAGCTTAACGAACACTGAAGCTTTCTTT